This TCR beta chain derives from a study of blood T cell repertoires in COVID-19. In the study overall: Acute-phase and convalescent COVID-19 samples originated in the United States, Italy and Spain. Nucleic acid was either cDNA or gDNA, and it came from T cells, B-cell-depleted T cells, or PBMCs.

The CDR3 runs 13 residues. V shed 8 bases and J shed 5 bases, with 15 bases lying between them. The V gene's germline CDR1 is SGHTA and CDR2 FQGNSA. Measured with immunoSEQ multiplex PCR; TCRdb has only the in-frame clones, and not every one. The data show some 87,000 clones, roughly 80% seen once. This sequence originates from an older man with active or convalescent COVID-19. The V and J genes are TRBV7-2 and TRBJ1-2; tentative D call: TRBD1 (6 bases). Sequences were obtained from peripheral blood. The CDR3: CASSPGGAYGYTF. The CDR3 DNA follows: TGTGCCAGCTCCCCGGGGGGCGCGTATGGCTACACCTTC.